A single sample gave rise to the 29 T cell receptor beta chains below, sequenced in a study of blood T cell repertoires in COVID-19. Here immunoSEQ multiplex PCR was the method, and the copy in TCRdb shows in-frame clones only, minus some. The table has more than 200,000 clones, about 91% seen once; the top ten hold around 6.3%. Input material: peripheral blood. The receptors originated from a woman aged 30 to 39 with COVID-19, enrolled during active disease.

This clone came up a few times. The chain joins TRBV7-8 to TRBJ2-1; TRBD1 matches at 8 bases. The CDR3 consists of 14 residues. The V and J ends lost 2 bases and 8 bases, in that order; junction bases with no gene match: 5. Germline CDR1 is SGHVS and CDR2 is FQNEAQ. In DNA form, the CDR3 reads TGTGCCAGCAGCTTATTGCCAGGGGGCGATGAGCAGTTCTTC. It specifies CASSLLPGGDEQFF.

This chain joins TRBV4-2 and TRBJ2-7; 10 nucleotides agree with TRBD1. CDR3 size: 17 residues. Trimming at V came to 0 bases and at J to 2 bases, leaving 7 bases not matched to a gene. Looked up from germline, CDR1 is LGHNA and CDR2 is YNFKEQ. The CDR3 region is CASSQDRGTGEPYEQYF. In nucleotides, the CDR3 is TGTGCCAGCAGCCAAGATCGCGGGACAGGGGAGCCCTACGAGCAGTACTTC.

The chain carries TRBV2 and TRBJ1-2, with D uncertain. The V gene lost 5 bases and the J gene lost 8 bases, with 12 bases spanning the gap. Germline CDR1 SNHLY, CDR2 FYNNEI. The CDR3 loop spans 12 amino acids. The CDR3 region is CASSIATRGYTF. CDR3 sequence (DNA): TGTGCCAGCAGTATAGCTACACGGGGCTACACCTTC.

This clone occurred a few times. The rearrangement uses TRBV6-6 and TRBJ2-5; 8 bases agree with TRBD1. This CDR3 has 13 residues. Germline CDR1 MNHNY, CDR2 SVGAGI (reference sequence). V lost 8 bases and J lost 0; bases outside the gene matches: 2. The CDR3 loop reads CASYRGNQETQYF. In nucleotides, the CDR3 is TGTGCCAGCTACAGGGGGAACCAAGAGACCCAGTACTTC.

The chain links TRBV11-2 to TRBJ2-7; perhaps TRBD2 as D (5 bases). V dropped 7 bases and J dropped 4 bases, with 8 bases sitting between them. The CDR3 runs 11 residues. From germline, CDR1 is SGHAT and CDR2 FQNNGV. The CDR3, as DNA: TGTGCCAGCATGGGCGGGTACGAGCAGTACTTC. This codes for CASMGGYEQYF.

V is TRBV28 and J is TRBJ2-1; 14 nucleotides match TRBD2. This CDR3 spans 16 amino acids. The V and J ends lost 8 bases and 5 bases, in that order; junction bases with no gene match: 8. Germline CDR1 reads MDHEN; CDR2 reads SYDVKM. The CDR3 coding sequence is TGTGCCAGCTCCCAGTGGGGACTAGCGGGAGACAATGAGCAGTTCTTC. The encoded protein is CASSQWGLAGDNEQFF.

This chain links TRBV6-2 or TRBV6-3 with TRBJ2-7; 8 nucleotides align to TRBD1. CDR1 is MNHEY and CDR2 is SVGEGT in the germline V gene. The trim removed 6 bases at V and 3 bases at J, leaving 7 bases unmatched. The CDR3 is made up of 14 amino acids. The DNA for the CDR3 is TGTGCCAGCAGCTTCGGACAGGGAGTCTACGAGCAGTACGTC. Its translation: CASSFGQGVYEQYV.

About this clone: At one of its ends the junction is not consistent with the germline gene, which may arise from a read error. This chain links TRBV5-1 with TRBJ2-1; D unresolved. Germline CDR1 reads SGHRS; CDR2 reads YFSETQ. There are 11 residues in the CDR3. CDR3 region: CASNLWPQQFF. In nucleotides, the CDR3 is TGCGCCAGCAACTTGTGGCCGCAGCAGTTCTTC.

This clone was observed a few times. The chain carries TRBV19 and TRBJ1-5; D unresolved. V lost 4 bases and J 0 bases, leaving 16 bases between the germline ends. CDR3 length equals 17 residues. Germline CDR1 LNHDA, CDR2 SQIVND (reference sequence). CDR3 in amino acids: CASSTTGRVYSNQPQHF. DNA of the CDR3: TGTGCCAGTAGTACCACGGGAAGAGTCTATAGCAATCAGCCCCAGCATTTT. Combining the CDR3 with reference TRBV19 and TRBJ1-5 gives the whole variable domain DGGITQSPKYLFRKEGQNVTLSCEQNLNHDAMYWYRQDPGQGLRLIYYSQIVNDFQKGDIAEGYSVSREKKESFPLTVTSAQKNPTAFYLCASSTTGRVYSNQPQHFGDGTRLSIL.

This clone has just one count. The rearrangement links TRBV12-5 to TRBJ2-1; D call uncertain. Trimming pared 3 bases from V and 5 bases from J, leaving 2 bases between. This CDR3 is built from 11 residues. Germline values: CDR1 LGHNT, CDR2 FRNRAP. In DNA form, the CDR3 reads TGTGCTAGTGGTTTTAACAATGAGCAGTTCTTC. It encodes CASGFNNEQFF.

For this clone: The junction differs from germline at one of its ends, possibly a read error. CDR3 bases: TGTGCTAGCAGCTTGGAACTAGCGGGAGGAAACAATGAGCAGTTCTTC. It encodes CASSLELAGGNNEQFF. This sequence joins TRBV7-7 and TRBJ2-1; 12 bases align to TRBD2. The length of the CDR3 is 16 residues. Germline V CDR1 and CDR2: SSHAT, FNYEAQ (reference sequence).

This rearrangement joins TRBV18 to TRBJ1-6, with no clear D. V dropped 5 bases and J dropped 10 bases, with 9 bases sitting between them. The CDR3 is made up of 12 amino acids. Germline CDR1 is KGHSH and CDR2 is LQKENI. DNA of the CDR3: TGTGCCAGCTCATCCCCAGTATCACCCCTCCACTTT. Protein product: CASSSPVSPLHF.

The rearrangement uses TRBV4-1 and TRBJ2-1, with D possibly being TRBD1 (5 bases). This CDR3 has 15 residues. Trimming removed 0 bases from V and 4 bases from J, with 10 bases in between. Germline V gives CDR1 MGHRA, CDR2 YSYEKL. The CDR3 protein is CASSQEVDSYNEQFF. The CDR3 bases are TGCGCCAGCAGCCAAGAGGTAGACAGTTACAATGAGCAGTTCTTC.

The chain is built from TRBV27 and TRBJ2-5, with TRBD1 matching 7 bases. The germline V gene encodes CDR1 MNHEY and CDR2 SMNVEV (reference sequence). V was clipped by 6 bases and J by 7 bases; unmatched bases: 8. CDR3 length: 13 residues. The CDR3 region is CASSPTGLATQYF. The CDR3, as DNA: TGTGCCAGCAGCCCGACAGGGCTGGCGACCCAGTACTTC.

The chain joins TRBV27 to TRBJ2-5, with D possibly being TRBD1 (5 bases). The V end was cut by 3 bases, the J end by 0 bases, with 8 bases between. The V gene's germline CDR1 is MNHEY and CDR2 SMNVEV (reference sequence). This CDR3 has 14 residues. The CDR3 DNA sequence: TGTGCCAGCAGTTTCAAGGGGTACCAAGAGACCCAGTACTTC. It is translated as CASSFKGYQETQYF.

This chain connects TRBV24-1 to TRBJ1-1; weak D call: TRBD1 (6 bases). With 8 bases removed from V and 4 bases from J, the gap between germline ends came to 13 bases. The CDR3 contains 13 residues. Per the germline V gene, CDR1 is KGHDR and CDR2 is SFDVKD. In DNA form, the CDR3 reads TGTGCCACCAAACAGGGCAGAGGCACTGAAGCTTTCTTT. This encodes CATKQGRGTEAFF.

In its sample, this clone was seen once. The chain combines TRBV5-4 with TRBJ2-1, with 10 bases lining up with TRBD2. Germline assignment: CDR1 SGHNT and CDR2 YYREEE (reference sequence). This CDR3 contains 15 residues. Unmatched junction bases numbered 7, after V lost 3 bases and J lost 7 bases. CDR3 DNA: TGTGCCAGCAGCTCATCTAGCGGGGGTTGGAATGAGCAGTTCTTC. Its protein is CASSSSSGGWNEQFF.

The chain recombines TRBV30 with TRBJ2-3, with D maybe TRBD1 (6 bases). This CDR3 comprises 14 residues. V lost 0 bases to trimming and J lost 0 bases, with 7 bases between them. In germline, CDR1 is GTSNPN, CDR2 SVGIG (reference sequence). CDR3 sequence (DNA): TGTGCCTGGAGTGTACAGGGAAGCACAGATACGCAGTATTTT. Its translation is CAWSVQGSTDTQYF.

The genes are TRBV7-9 and TRBJ1-1; D is ambiguous. The germline CDR1 and CDR2 sequences are SEHNR and FQNEAQ (reference sequence). V was trimmed by 3 bases and J by 1 base, leaving 9 bases between them. The length of the CDR3 is 14 residues. DNA of the CDR3: TGTGCCAGCAGCTTGAGCTTTCCGAACACTGAAGCTTTCTTT. Translation gives CASSLSFPNTEAFF.

The chain links TRBV7-2 to TRBJ1-5; D is perhaps TRBD1 (5 bases). The CDR3 has 15 residues. Germline V CDR1 and CDR2: SGHTA, FQGNSA. Trimming pared 1 base from V and 6 bases from J, leaving 13 bases between. CDR3 region: CASSLEFGGGQPQHF. CDR3 in DNA: TGTGCCAGCAGCTTAGAATTCGGGGGAGGTCAGCCCCAGCATTTT. The complete variable domain, with remaining parts taken from reference TRBV7-2 and TRBJ1-5, reads GAGVSQSPSNKVTEKGKDVELRCDPISGHTALYWYRQSLGQGLEFLIYFQGNSAPDKSGLPSDRFSAERTGGSVSTLTIQRTQQEDSAVYLCASSLEFGGGQPQHFGDGTRLSIL.

The rearrangement uses TRBV13 and TRBJ2-3, with TRBD2 matching 11 bases. The CDR3 is 16 residues long. The junction had 9 bases not matched to a gene; V was cut back by 5 bases and J by 5 bases. CDR1 and CDR2 (germline): PRHDT, FYEKMQ (reference sequence). CDR3 nucleotides: TGTGCCAGCAGCGCTCCAACTAGCGGGGGTGGAGATACGCAGTATTTT. This encodes CASSAPTSGGGDTQYF.

This chain joins TRBV18 and TRBJ2-3, with 11 bases lining up with TRBD2. Trimming removed 3 bases from V and 2 bases from J; junction bases left unmatched: 1. The CDR3 loop spans 15 amino acids. Germline V gene data show CDR1 as KGHSH and CDR2 as LQKENI. The CDR3 here is CASSPSGGATDTQYF. The CDR3 DNA sequence: TGTGCCAGCTCACCTAGCGGGGGGGCCACAGATACGCAGTATTTT.

This sequence joins TRBV5-1 and TRBJ1-4; D not resolved. Trimming took 0 bases from V and 4 from J, leaving 7 bases between them. The CDR3 covers 14 residues. The germline gives CDR1 SGHRS, CDR2 YFSETQ. CDR3 sequence: CASSLGALNEKLFF. The CDR3 DNA follows: TGCGCCAGCAGCTTGGGGGCCCTTAATGAAAAACTGTTTTTT.

This clone was detected once. This chain joins TRBV3-1 (or the pseudogene TRBV3-2) and TRBJ2-7; TRBD2 matches 8 bases. The CDR3 has 14 residues. J was trimmed by 5 bases and V by 4 bases; bases with no gene match: 7. Looked up from germline, CDR1 is LGHDT and CDR2 is YNNKEL (reference sequence). The CDR3 nucleotides are TGTGCCAGCAGCCGGACGGGGGGGCTTCACGAGCAGTACTTC. It yields the protein CASSRTGGLHEQYF.

V is TRBV6-5 and J is TRBJ2-5, with unresolved D. From germline, CDR1 is MNHEY and CDR2 SVGAGI. This CDR3 comprises 11 residues. Trimming cost V 6 bases and J 5 bases, with 7 bases left between them. CDR3 protein: CASSKEETQYF. The CDR3 DNA is TGTGCCAGCAGCAAAGAGGAGACCCAGTACTTC.

CDR3 sequence: CASSLARQGQSNQPQHF. The CDR3, as DNA: TGTGCCAGCAGCTTAGCGCGGCAGGGTCAGAGCAATCAGCCCCAGCATTTT. The chain recombines TRBV7-8 with TRBJ1-5, with D maybe TRBD1 (5 bases). The germline V gene has CDR1 SGHVS and CDR2 FQNEAQ. V dropped 0 bases and J dropped 1 base, with 13 bases sitting between them. The CDR3 is 17 amino acids.

The chain links TRBV7-2 to TRBJ1-4; TRBD1 matches at 8 bases. Germline V CDR1 and CDR2: SGHTA, FQGNSA. CDR3 length: 15 residues. V was pared by 5 bases and J by 6 bases, with 8 bases of the junction left unmatched. The CDR3 here is CASSLGQGPYEKLFF. The CDR3, as DNA: TGTGCCAGCAGCCTCGGACAGGGACCGTATGAAAAACTGTTTTTT.

This rearrangement joins TRBV9 to TRBJ1-1; tentative D call: TRBD1 (5 bases). Germline-derived CDR1 and CDR2 are SGDLS and YYNGEE. The CDR3 has 15 amino acids. Deletions cut 1 base from V and 6 bases from J, with 16 bases between. CDR3 sequence (DNA): TGTGCCAGCAGCGTAAACATCGGGGGTTTGGCTGAAGCTTTCTTT. Residues: CASSVNIGGLAEAFF.

The chain is built from TRBV28 and TRBJ2-2; the D is unclear. The CDR3 extends over 14 amino acids. The V gene lost 2 bases and the J gene lost 5 bases, with 9 bases spanning the gap. CDR1 MDHEN and CDR2 SYDVKM come from the germline V gene. CDR3: CASSLIAGTGELFF. The CDR3, as DNA: TGTGCCAGCAGTTTAATAGCCGGAACCGGGGAGCTGTTTTTT.